What follows are 25 T cell receptor beta chains derived from one specimen sequenced in a study of CD8+ T cells in alopecia areata. Extraction of RNA preceded its reverse transcription into cDNA, which served as the sequencing template. Data came from immunoSEQ multiplex PCR; TCRdb stores just in-frame clones and leaves some out. The data contain 150,000 or so clones, roughly 62% of them singletons. The source material was CD4+ T cells sorted from blood, sampled at week 0. The source is a human donor with alopecia areata.

Only a few counts were recorded for this clone. The gene calls are TRBV29-1 and TRBJ2-7; D unclear. This CDR3 is 11 amino acids long. Trimming took 8 bases from V and 4 from J, leaving 12 bases between them. The germline V gene has CDR1 SQVTM and CDR2 ANQGSEA. The CDR3 nucleotides are TGCAGCTCGCTGGACGGTTACGAGCAGTACTTC. Encoded protein: CSSLDGYEQYF.

The J gene is TRBJ1-6, the V gene TRBV18, with 7 bases that match TRBD1. The ends lost 4 bases at V and 7 bases at J; junction bases unmatched: 13. Germline V lookup: CDR1 KGHSH, CDR2 LQKENI. The CDR3 is made up of 17 amino acids. The CDR3 DNA is TGTGCCAGCTCACGAGTTAGGGACAGTCTTTCCAATTCACCCCTCCACTTT. Translated: CASSRVRDSLSNSPLHF.

V is TRBV30 and J is TRBJ2-1; TRBD1 might be the D (5 bases). Germline V CDR1 and CDR2: GTSNPN, SVGIG (reference sequence). The CDR3 is 14 residues long. V was pared by 5 bases and J by 5 bases, with 16 bases between. The CDR3 protein is CAWLVWGLDNEQFF. In nucleotides, the CDR3 is TGTGCCTGGCTAGTATGGGGCTTGGACAATGAGCAGTTCTTC.

This clone has more than one count but fewer than ten. V usage is TRBV15 and J usage is TRBJ2-1; 7 nucleotides match TRBD2. The CDR3 contains 14 residues. The V segment lost 3 bases and the J segment 6 bases; nucleotides outside the gene matches: 5. Germline assignment: CDR1 LNHNV and CDR2 YYDKDF (reference sequence). CDR3 coding DNA: TGTGCCACCAGCAGCGGGGGGTTCGGCAATGAGCAGTTCTTC. It encodes CATSSGGFGNEQFF. The whole variable domain, filled in from reference TRBV15 and TRBJ2-1, reads DAMVIQNPRYQVTQFGKPVTLSCSQTLNHNVMYWYQQKSSQAPKLLFHYYDKDFNNEADTPDNFQSRRPNTSFCFLDIRSPGLGDTAMYLCATSSGGFGNEQFFGPGTRLTVL.

The gene calls are TRBV7-2 and TRBJ2-3; TRBD2 aligns across 7 bases. CDR1 is SGHTA, CDR2 FQGNSA, per germline. This CDR3 has 16 amino acids. With V trimmed by 3 bases and J by 0 bases, 6 bases remained unmatched. The CDR3 DNA reads as TGTGCCAGCAGCTTGTGGGCGGGGGTGAGCACAGATACGCAGTATTTT. Protein sequence: CASSLWAGVSTDTQYF.

The chain is built from TRBV6-1 and TRBJ1-1; no clear D. CDR1 is MNHNS, CDR2 SASEGT, per germline. The CDR3 is 16 amino acids. Trimming removed 1 base from V and 1 base from J, with 13 bases in between. CDR3 DNA: TGTGCCAGCAGTGAAGATACGAGGGCAGGGAACACTGAAGCTTTCTTT. This encodes CASSEDTRAGNTEAFF.

V usage is TRBV5-1 and J usage is TRBJ2-5; D uncertain. Trimming removed 4 bases from V and 1 base from J, with 8 bases in between. This CDR3 region has 13 residues. Germline CDR1 SGHRS, CDR2 YFSETQ. The CDR3 region is CASSPTSQETQYF. The CDR3 DNA follows: TGCGCCAGCAGCCCTACCTCCCAAGAGACCCAGTACTTC.

There are a few counts of this clone. The gene calls are TRBV7-9 and TRBJ1-6, with TRBD1 matching 9 bases. Germline V gene lookup returns CDR1 SEHNR and CDR2 FQNEAQ (reference sequence). The trim removed 4 bases at V and 7 bases at J, leaving 2 bases unmatched. The CDR3 spans 14 residues. Here the CDR3 DNA reads TGTGCCAGCAGCTCCGGGACAGGGAATTCACCCCTCCACTTT. Translating gives CASSSGTGNSPLHF.

This clone was seen only a few times. The chain has TRBV4-1 and TRBJ2-7, with D possibly TRBD1 on 6 matching bases. V gave up 4 bases and J gave up 3 bases, with 10 bases separating them. The germline V gene has CDR1 MGHRA and CDR2 YSYEKL. This CDR3 comprises 13 residues. The CDR3: CASSRQVVYEQYF. CDR3 nucleotides: TGCGCCAGCAGCCGACAGGTAGTCTACGAGCAGTACTTC.

This clone was counted between two and nine times. V usage is TRBV7-8 and J usage is TRBJ2-1; 9 positions match TRBD1. V gave up 3 bases and J gave up 9 bases; unmatched junction bases: 9. The germline V gene has CDR1 SGHVS and CDR2 FQNEAQ. This CDR3 spans 15 amino acids. CDR3 residues: CASSFRDRAGSEQFF. As DNA, the CDR3 is TGTGCCAGCAGCTTCCGGGACAGGGCGGGTAGTGAGCAGTTCTTC. Full variable domain (missing parts from reference TRBV7-8 and TRBJ2-1): GAGVSQSPRYKVAKRGQDVALRCDPISGHVSLFWYQQALGQGPEFLTYFQNEAQLDKSGLPSDRFFAERPEGSVSTLKIQRTQQEDSAVYLCASSFRDRAGSEQFFGPGTRLTVL.

J is TRBJ2-3 and V is TRBV6-1; 12 bases agree with TRBD2. This CDR3 spans 15 amino acids. The germline V gene has CDR1 MNHNS and CDR2 SASEGT. V was clipped by 3 bases and J by 6 bases; unmatched bases: 4. In DNA, the CDR3 is TGTGCCAGCAGTGAGACTAGCGGGGGCTGGGATACGCAGTATTTT. Translation gives CASSETSGGWDTQYF.

This clone came up a few times. The chain combines TRBV7-6 with TRBJ1-4; D not resolved. V lost 5 bases to trimming and J lost 0 bases, with 13 bases between them. Germline V gene lookup returns CDR1 SGHVS and CDR2 FNYEAQ. The CDR3 is 16 amino acids. This CDR3 is CASSRVREATNEKLFF. The CDR3 nucleotides read TGTGCCAGCAGCCGCGTTAGGGAGGCAACTAATGAAAAACTGTTTTTT.

In this sample, this clone turned up a few times. The chain uses TRBV29-1 and TRBJ2-5; D call uncertain. The ends were cut back, 0 bases at V and 2 bases at J, with 10 bases in the middle. The CDR3 has 14 amino acids. The germline V gene encodes CDR1 SQVTM and CDR2 ANQGSEA. Here the CDR3 DNA reads TGCAGCGTTGAAGATAGGCAGGAACAAGAGACCCAGTACTTC. Translating it yields CSVEDRQEQETQYF.

This clone was seen a single time. This chain links TRBV27 with TRBJ1-5; the D is unclear. Germline loops: CDR1 MNHEY, CDR2 SMNVEV (reference sequence). The CDR3 loop spans 18 amino acids. Trimming cost V 7 bases and J 4 bases, with 26 bases left between them. This CDR3 reads CASTPRSGPASVNQPQHF. The DNA for the CDR3 is TGTGCCAGCACCCCCCGGTCCGGGCCCGCCTCCGTGAATCAGCCCCAGCATTTT.

The gene calls are TRBV5-4 and TRBJ1-6; D not certain. The germline gives CDR1 SGHNT, CDR2 YYREEE (reference sequence). The V gene lost 4 bases and the J gene lost 9 bases, with 14 bases spanning the gap. The CDR3 is 14 residues long. In nucleotides, the CDR3 is TGTGCCAGCAGCCTCACGAAGGCCTCTTCACCCCTCCACTTT. Residues: CASSLTKASSPLHF.

The chain recombines TRBV7-2 with TRBJ2-7, with a tentative D call TRBD2 (6 bases). Germline CDR1 SGHTA, CDR2 FQGNSA. This CDR3 comprises 15 residues. Trimming stripped 0 bases from V and 3 bases from J, with 12 bases between. The CDR3 spells CASSLAPGGIYEQYF. In DNA, the CDR3 is TGTGCCAGCAGCTTAGCGCCGGGCGGGATCTACGAGCAGTACTTC.

The chain joins TRBV30 to TRBJ2-5; no clear D gene. V was trimmed by 3 bases and J by 4 bases, leaving 6 bases between them. The CDR3 contains 11 residues. Per the germline V gene, CDR1 is GTSNPN and CDR2 is SVGIG (reference sequence). In DNA, the CDR3 is TGTGCCTGGAGGCTGGGAGAGACCCAGTACTTC. Translating it yields CAWRLGETQYF.

The V and J genes are TRBV2 and TRBJ1-5; D remains ambiguous. Germline values: CDR1 SNHLY, CDR2 FYNNEI. V was trimmed by 2 bases and J by 5 bases, leaving 16 bases between them. The CDR3 covers 16 residues. CDR3 nucleotide sequence: TGTGCCAGCAGTGAATCCGCTCGGCGGGGTGATCAGCCCCAGCATTTT. Protein: CASSESARRGDQPQHF.

This clone was picked up a small number of times. At one boundary the junction diverges from the germline segment, which might be a read error. V gene TRBV4-3 combines with J gene TRBJ2-3, with a tentative D call TRBD2 (6 bases). This CDR3 region has 15 residues. Per the germline V gene, CDR1 is LGHNA and CDR2 is YSLEER. CDR3 protein: CASSLYHTSTNTQYF. The CDR3 DNA is TGCGCCAGCAGCCTTTATCACACTAGCACAAATACGCAGTATTTT.

This sequence joins TRBV6-5 and TRBJ2-3, with D maybe TRBD2 (5 bases). The ends were cut back, 6 bases at V and 4 bases at J, with 14 bases in the middle. The V gene's germline CDR1 is MNHEY and CDR2 SVGAGI. The CDR3 is 14 residues long. The DNA for the CDR3 is TGTGCCAGCAGCCCCGGACTCGCAGCAGATACGCAGTATTTT. Protein: CASSPGLAADTQYF.

This clone was detected once. The chain couples TRBV2 to TRBJ2-7; TRBD1 might be the D (5 bases). V was shortened by 3 bases and J by 5 bases, with 14 bases between the two germline ends. Germline assignment: CDR1 SNHLY and CDR2 FYNNEI. CDR3 length: 14 amino acids. Here the CDR3 DNA reads TGTGCCAGCAGTGAGTTGACAGTATCCCACGAGCAGTACTTC. It encodes CASSELTVSHEQYF.

The chain carries TRBV4-3 and TRBJ2-1; TRBD1 might be the D (6 bases). The CDR3 is 13 amino acids. The germline V gene has CDR1 LGHNA and CDR2 YSLEER. V was pared by 0 bases and J by 10 bases, with 10 bases between. The CDR3 bases are TGCGCCAGCAGCCAAGATTGGGGGCAGGAGCAGTTCTTC. This gives the protein CASSQDWGQEQFF.

V and J are TRBV25-1 and TRBJ2-5; 10 nucleotides line up with TRBD2. The J call is uncertain, as TRBJ2-7 better fits the DNA end. The CDR3 covers 16 residues. Germline CDR1 is MGHDK and CDR2 is SYGVNS. CDR3 loop: CASSEGSGGASFEQYF. The CDR3 bases are TGTGCCAGCAGTGAGGGAAGCGGGGGGGCGAGCTTCGAGCAGTACTTC.

V usage is TRBV9 and J usage is TRBJ2-3, with 7 bases lining up with TRBD2. The CDR3 covers 14 residues. CDR1 SGDLS and CDR2 YYNGEE come from the germline V gene. With V trimmed by 10 bases and J by 2 bases, 10 bases remained unmatched. The CDR3 DNA sequence: TGTGCCCGGGGAGGGAGCGTCGACACAGATACGCAGTATTTT. Residues: CARGGSVDTDTQYF.

This chain links TRBV7-3 with TRBJ1-1; a weak D match, TRBD1 (6 bases). V shed 2 bases and J shed 6 bases, with 13 bases lying between them. The CDR3 covers 14 residues. Germline values: CDR1 SGHTA, CDR2 FQGTGA. The CDR3 is CASSLDRSAAEAFF. The CDR3 DNA sequence: TGTGCCAGCAGCTTAGACAGGTCCGCCGCTGAAGCTTTCTTT.